The present T cell receptor beta chain was sequenced within a study of regulatory T cells in long-lasting Graves disease. Of note for this clonotype: The antigen is not known.

Arm-PCR with iRepertoire HTBI primers amplified the CDR3 regions for these TCR beta libraries. MiXCR, run by TCRdb on the multiplex PCR reads, gives a single entry per CDR3 protein. Of roughly 300,000 distinct CDR3 sequences detected, about 18% appear once; the ten largest clones hold 29%. Sample time point: persistent/refractory GD, antithyroid drugs over 5 years with positive TRAb. PBMC RNA served as the TCR library source. Study-wide points: Whereas new patients shared some 970 public clonotypes, persistent patients shared more, at about 2,700.

This TCR derives from a female donor with Graves disease. The starting material was peripheral blood mononuclear cells (PBMCs), obtained when the disease was refractory, from a patient treated with antithyroid drugs.

The CDR3 nucleotides are TGTGCCAGCAGCCTACAGGGGGCGGATACGCAGTATTTT. Translating gives CASSLQGADTQYF. This chain connects TRBV9 to TRBJ2-3; 9 bases are a match to TRBD1. The ends lost 4 bases at V and 6 bases at J; junction bases unmatched: 3. The CDR3 totals 13 residues. Germline V lookup: CDR1 SGDLS, CDR2 YYNGEE.